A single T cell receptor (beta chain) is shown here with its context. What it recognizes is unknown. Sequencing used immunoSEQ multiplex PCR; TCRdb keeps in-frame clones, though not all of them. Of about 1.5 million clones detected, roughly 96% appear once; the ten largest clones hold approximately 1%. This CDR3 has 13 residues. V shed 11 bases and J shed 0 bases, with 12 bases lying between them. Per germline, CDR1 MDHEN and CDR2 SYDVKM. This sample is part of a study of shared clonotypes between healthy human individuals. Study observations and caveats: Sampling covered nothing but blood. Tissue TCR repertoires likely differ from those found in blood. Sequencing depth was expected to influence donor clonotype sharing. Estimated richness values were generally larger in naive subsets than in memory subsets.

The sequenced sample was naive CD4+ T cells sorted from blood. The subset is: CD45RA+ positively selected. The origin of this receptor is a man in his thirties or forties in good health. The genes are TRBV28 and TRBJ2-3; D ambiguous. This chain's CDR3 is CAGSAPSTDTQYF. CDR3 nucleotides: TGTGCCGGAAGCGCCCCTAGCACAGATACGCAGTATTTT. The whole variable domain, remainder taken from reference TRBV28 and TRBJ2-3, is DVKVTQSSRYLVKRTGEKVFLECVQDMDHENMFWYRQDPGLGLRLIYFSYDVKMKEKGDIPEGYSVSREKKERFSLILESASTNQTSMYLCAGSAPSTDTQYFGPGTRLTVL.